A single sample gave rise to the 14 T cell receptor beta chains below, sequenced in a study of T-cell reconstitution after alpha-beta-depleted transplantation in children. The library targeted TCRbeta and was prepared with unique molecular identifiers. One entry per CDR3 protein, called by TCRdb with MiXCR from the PCR reads. The sample yields about 27,000 distinct CDR3 sequences, 15% to 20% seen once. Source: PBMCs, mostly from graft donor cells, taken 60 days after TCRalphabeta/CD19-depleted stem cell transplant. The receptors were gathered from a male patient between 2 and 10 years old who had a stem cell transplant for acute lymphoblastic leukemia, so the T cells may come from the graft donor.

This clonotype turned up a few times. The chain employs TRBV7-8 and TRBJ2-7; D is possibly TRBD2 (6 bases). The CDR3 has 16 residues. The germline V gene has CDR1 SGHVS and CDR2 FQNEAQ. With 0 bases removed from V and 3 bases from J, the gap between germline ends came to 15 bases. The CDR3 sequence is CASSLALRRGNYEQYF. As DNA, the CDR3 is TGTGCCAGCAGCTTAGCGCTAAGACGGGGGAACTACGAGCAGTACTTC.

J is TRBJ2-5 and V is TRBV6-2 or TRBV6-3; a weak D match, TRBD2 (5 bases). The ends were cut back, 2 bases at V and 9 bases at J, with 16 bases in the middle. Germline V gives CDR1 MNHEY, CDR2 SVGEGT. The CDR3 sequence is 14 residues long. The CDR3 sequence is CASSYQTTRLAQYF. The CDR3 coding sequence is TGTGCCAGCAGTTACCAAACAACTAGGTTGGCCCAGTACTTC.

The J gene is TRBJ1-6, the V gene TRBV20-1; perhaps TRBD1 as D (6 bases). CDR3 length: 14 residues. Germline lookup yields CDR1 DFQATT and CDR2 SNEGSKA (reference sequence). V was pared by 1 base and J by 8 bases, with 12 bases between. The CDR3: CSARVKGGYSPLHF. The CDR3 DNA is TGCAGTGCTAGAGTTAAAGGGGGATATTCACCCCTCCACTTT.

This clonotype has ten or more counts. V is TRBV7-1 and J is TRBJ2-2; 8 bases are a match to TRBD1. Being an ORF, TRBV7-1 has a function that is uncertain. The CDR3 extends over 23 amino acids. The J segment lost 0 bases and the V segment lost 1 base, leaving 22 bases of the junction unmatched. In DNA, the CDR3 is TGTGCCAGCAGCTCAGACTCATTTGGGGGCAGGGGGCCCTTCCAAACGAACACCGGGGAGCTGTTTTTT. Its protein product is CASSSDSFGGRGPFQTNTGELFF.

The sample holds many counts of this clonotype. This sequence joins TRBV5-1 and TRBJ1-2; D uncertain. Trimming took 1 base from V and 4 from J, leaving 11 bases between them. The CDR3 extends over 14 amino acids. Germline-derived CDR1 and CDR2 are SGHRS and YFSETQ. In nucleotides, the CDR3 is TGCGCCAGCAGCTTGAGTTTTCATATCTATGGCTACACCTTC. Translation gives CASSLSFHIYGYTF. Full variable domain (outside the CDR3, taken from reference TRBV5-1 and TRBJ1-2): KAGVTQTPRYLIKTRGQQVTLSCSPISGHRSVSWYQQTPGQGLQFLFEYFSETQRNKGNFPGRFSGRQFSNSRSEMNVSTLELGDSALYLCASSLSFHIYGYTFGSGTRLTVV.

This chain joins TRBV5-1 and TRBJ1-4, with no clear D. Germline lookup yields CDR1 SGHRS and CDR2 YFSETQ. This CDR3 comprises 14 residues. V was trimmed by 4 bases and J by 2 bases, leaving 9 bases between them. The CDR3 DNA reads as TGCGCCAGCAGCCGAGAGCTTACTAATGAAAAACTGTTTTTT. Its protein is CASSRELTNEKLFF. The complete variable domain, with remaining parts taken from reference TRBV5-1 and TRBJ1-4, reads KAGVTQTPRYLIKTRGQQVTLSCSPISGHRSVSWYQQTPGQGLQFLFEYFSETQRNKGNFPGRFSGRQFSNSRSEMNVSTLELGDSALYLCASSRELTNEKLFFGSGTQLSVL.

This clonotype was counted a few times. CDR3 region: CASIGTVRQPQHF. DNA of the CDR3: TGTGCCAGCATTGGTACAGTGCGTCAGCCCCAGCATTTT. The chain carries TRBV6-1 and TRBJ1-5, with D unresolved. The CDR3 is made up of 13 amino acids. Trimming shortened V by 7 bases and J by 6 bases, and 13 bases separated the two germline ends. The germline gives CDR1 MNHNS, CDR2 SASEGT.

V gene TRBV6-2 or TRBV6-3 combines with J gene TRBJ1-3; D not resolved. Trimming stripped 7 bases from V and 2 bases from J, with 18 bases between. The V gene's germline CDR1 is MNHEY and CDR2 SVGEGT. The CDR3 loop spans 16 amino acids. The CDR3 DNA follows: TGTGCCAGCATCGCCAGCCGGGAATCTACTGGAAACACCATATATTTT. This translates into CASIASRESTGNTIYF.

On this clonotype: One end of the junction does not line up with germline, which may come from a read error. The rearrangement uses TRBV7-9 and TRBJ2-1; D is unclear. The CDR3 covers 17 residues. The germline gives CDR1 SEHNR, CDR2 FQNEAQ (reference sequence). As DNA, the CDR3 is TGTGCCAGCAGCTCCGATAACAGCGTGGCCCTCTACTATGAGCAGTTCTTC. Protein sequence: CASSSDNSVALYYEQFF. The entire variable domain, with the rest obtained from reference TRBV7-9 and TRBJ2-1, is as follows: DTGVSQNPRHKITKRGQNVTFRCDPISEHNRLYWYRQTLGQGPEFLTYFQNEAQLEKSRLLSDRFSAERPKGSFSTLEIQRTEQGDSAMYLCASSSDNSVALYYEQFFGPGTRLTVL.

Many counts were recorded for this clonotype. V usage is TRBV28 and J usage is TRBJ2-7, with 8 bases identical to TRBD1. This CDR3 has 15 residues. Per germline, CDR1 MDHEN and CDR2 SYDVKM. J gave up 2 bases and V 8 bases, and 11 bases lay outside the gene matches. The CDR3 DNA sequence: TGTGCCAGCTTCTCCCGGGACAGGATGACCTACGAGCAGTACTTC. This sequence encodes CASFSRDRMTYEQYF. Supplemented by reference TRBV28 and TRBJ2-7, the full variable domain reads DVKVTQSSRYLVKRTGEKVFLECVQDMDHENMFWYRQDPGLGLRLIYFSYDVKMKEKGDIPEGYSVSREKKERFSLILESASTNQTSMYLCASFSRDRMTYEQYFGPGTRLTVT.

The CDR3 DNA sequence: TGCGCCAGCAGTGAGTCGAGAGCAGGGGCCGGCACTGAAGCTTTCTTT. Its translation: CASSESRAGAGTEAFF. V usage is TRBV10-2 and J usage is TRBJ1-1; D is perhaps TRBD1 (6 bases). The CDR3 sequence is 16 residues long. Deletions cut 0 bases from V and 4 bases from J, with 15 bases between. Germline V lookup: CDR1 WSHSY, CDR2 SAAADI.

This clonotype was seen a few times. V is TRBV5-6 and J is TRBJ2-2; 9 bases fit TRBD1. The CDR3 is made up of 15 amino acids. Trimming at V came to 0 bases and at J to 4 bases, leaving 1 base not matched to a gene. Looked up from germline, CDR1 is SGHDT and CDR2 is YYEEEE. In DNA, the CDR3 is TGTGCCAGCAGCTTGGAGACAGGGGGCACCGGGGAGCTGTTTTTT. Its translation is CASSLETGGTGELFF.

The chain links TRBV29-1 to TRBJ2-1; no reliable D call. The V and J ends lost 5 bases and 7 bases respectively, with 15 bases between them. This CDR3 is built from 13 residues. CDR1 and CDR2 (germline): SQVTM, ANQGSEA. CDR3 sequence: CSVSSKGGNEQFF. The CDR3 nucleotides are TGCAGCGTTTCCAGCAAAGGTGGAAATGAGCAGTTCTTC.

This clonotype was seen repeatedly, ten times or more. V gene TRBV29-1 combines with J gene TRBJ2-1; no clear D gene. Germline assignment: CDR1 SQVTM and CDR2 ANQGSEA. The length of the CDR3 is 10 residues. Trimming stripped 8 bases from V and 8 bases from J, with 10 bases between. CDR3 region: CSPPIDEQFF. In DNA form, the CDR3 reads TGCAGCCCCCCTATAGATGAGCAGTTCTTC.